The 12 T cell receptor beta chains listed next were all sequenced from one sample in a study of blood T cell repertoires in COVID-19. Profiling relied on immunoSEQ multiplex PCR, and the TCRdb table lists in-frame clones only, not all of them. The data hold about 280,000 clones, with 65% to 90% observed a single time. Sequencing was done on a sample of peripheral blood. The receptors originated from a human donor in a cohort sampled during active COVID-19.

The V gene is TRBV6-5, the J gene TRBJ1-2; tentatively, D is TRBD1 (5 bases). This CDR3 has 14 residues. V was pared by 0 bases and J by 7 bases, with 12 bases between. Germline loops: CDR1 MNHEY, CDR2 SVGAGI. CDR3 in amino acids: CASSYSGRRVGYTF. Written as DNA, the CDR3 is TGTGCCAGCAGTTACTCGGGACGGAGGGTTGGCTACACCTTC.

V and J are TRBV28 and TRBJ2-2; 8 nucleotides line up with TRBD2. This CDR3 contains 16 residues. With 2 bases clipped from V and 7 bases from J, the junction kept 9 bases outside the gene matches. Germline loops: CDR1 MDHEN, CDR2 SYDVKM. The chain's CDR3 is CASSLLGSGIDGELFF. The CDR3 bases are TGTGCCAGCAGTTTACTTGGTAGCGGGATTGACGGGGAGCTGTTTTTT.

V and J are TRBV7-9 and TRBJ1-6; the D gene is possibly TRBD1 (5 bases). The CDR3 loop spans 15 amino acids. Trimming left V 1 base short and J 7 bases short, with 11 bases between. The V gene's germline CDR1 is SEHNR and CDR2 FQNEAQ (reference sequence). The CDR3 protein is CASSLETRENSPLHF. The CDR3, as DNA: TGTGCCAGCAGCTTAGAGACCAGGGAAAATTCACCCCTCCACTTT. The whole variable domain, filled in from reference TRBV7-9 and TRBJ1-6, reads DTGVSQNPRHKITKRGQNVTFRCDPISEHNRLYWYRQTLGQGPEFLTYFQNEAQLEKSRLLSDRFSAERPKGSFSTLEIQRTEQGDSAMYLCASSLETRENSPLHFGNGTRLTVT.

The rearrangement links TRBV24-1 to TRBJ2-3; 10 nucleotides match TRBD2. The CDR3 spans 18 residues. J was trimmed by 0 bases and V by 4 bases; bases with no gene match: 9. The germline V gene has CDR1 KGHDR and CDR2 SFDVKD. The CDR3 DNA reads TGTGCCACCAGTGACCCGACCATAGCGGGAGGCAGCACAGATACGCAGTATTTT. Encoded protein: CATSDPTIAGGSTDTQYF.

This chain uses TRBV14 with TRBJ2-7; tentatively, D is TRBD2 (6 bases). The germline V and J ends were trimmed by 4 bases and 3 bases, with 10 bases remaining between them. Per germline, CDR1 SGHDN and CDR2 FVKESK. The CDR3 contains 13 residues. CDR3 in amino acids: CASSLGGNYEQYF. Written as DNA, the CDR3 is TGTGCCAGCAGCCTCGGGGGTAACTACGAGCAGTACTTC.

J is TRBJ2-1 and V is TRBV6-1, with 10 bases that match TRBD1. The CDR3 has 18 amino acids. Germline loops: CDR1 MNHNS, CDR2 SASEGT. The V segment lost 4 bases and the J segment 6 bases; nucleotides outside the gene matches: 15. The CDR3 DNA follows: TGTGCCAGCAGTGCTATCCGCCCGGTGGGGACAGGGGTCAATGAGCAGTTCTTC. Protein product: CASSAIRPVGTGVNEQFF.

J is TRBJ2-3 and V is TRBV3-1 (or the pseudogene TRBV3-2); D is unresolved. This CDR3 is built from 13 residues. V lost 1 base to trimming and J lost 4 bases, with 6 bases between them. Germline V CDR1 and CDR2: LGHDT, YNNKEL (reference sequence). Written as DNA, the CDR3 is TGTGCCAGCAGCCAAGTTTCCGCAGATACGCAGTATTTT. Translation gives CASSQVSADTQYF.

Comment on this clone: One end of the junction is discordant with germline, which a read error may explain. V gene TRBV4-1 combines with J gene TRBJ1-2; the D is unclear. Germline V CDR1 and CDR2: MGHRA, YSYEKL. The CDR3 contains 15 residues. Here the CDR3 reads CASSQEEGGLYGYTF. The CDR3 nucleotides are TGCGCCAGCAGTCAAGAAGAGGGCGGTCTTTATGGCTACACCTTC.

This chain connects TRBV19 to TRBJ1-5; no reliable D call. V lost 3 bases, J lost 6 bases, and 21 bases lay in between. The germline gives CDR1 LNHDA, CDR2 SQIVND (reference sequence). The CDR3 contains 17 residues. The CDR3 nucleotides read TGTGCCAGTAGTATTCTCGAGGGAGCTCAATTTGGTCAGCCCCAGCATTTT. Its protein is CASSILEGAQFGQPQHF.

The V and J genes are TRBV7-9 and TRBJ2-2, with 8 positions matching TRBD2. Germline V gene data show CDR1 as SEHNR and CDR2 as FQNEAQ (reference sequence). V was pared by 8 bases and J by 5 bases, with 10 bases of the junction left unmatched. The CDR3 sequence is 15 residues long. Here the CDR3 DNA reads TGTGCCAGCGGGGGAAGAGCGGGAGCAACCGGGGAGCTGTTTTTT. It yields the protein CASGGRAGATGELFF.

This clone was recorded once. The V call is TRBV7-8, the J call TRBJ1-3; a possible D gene is TRBD1 (5 bases). The CDR3 sequence is 13 residues long. The V gene lost 4 bases and the J gene lost 6 bases, with 10 bases spanning the gap. Germline CDR1 SGHVS, CDR2 FQNEAQ. This CDR3 is CASSSGLPNTIYF. The CDR3 DNA reads TGTGCCAGCAGCTCGGGACTGCCAAACACCATATATTTT.

The chain has TRBV3-1 (or the pseudogene TRBV3-2) and TRBJ1-1; a weak D match, TRBD1 (6 bases). Germline assignment: CDR1 LGHDT and CDR2 YNNKEL (reference sequence). Between the trimmed V and J ends, which lost 8 bases and 4 bases, there was a span of 14 bases. This CDR3 comprises 13 residues. CDR3 DNA sequence: TGTGCCAGCGGAGGGGGGGGGAGCACTGAAGCTTTCTTT. Translated, it gives CASGGGGSTEAFF.